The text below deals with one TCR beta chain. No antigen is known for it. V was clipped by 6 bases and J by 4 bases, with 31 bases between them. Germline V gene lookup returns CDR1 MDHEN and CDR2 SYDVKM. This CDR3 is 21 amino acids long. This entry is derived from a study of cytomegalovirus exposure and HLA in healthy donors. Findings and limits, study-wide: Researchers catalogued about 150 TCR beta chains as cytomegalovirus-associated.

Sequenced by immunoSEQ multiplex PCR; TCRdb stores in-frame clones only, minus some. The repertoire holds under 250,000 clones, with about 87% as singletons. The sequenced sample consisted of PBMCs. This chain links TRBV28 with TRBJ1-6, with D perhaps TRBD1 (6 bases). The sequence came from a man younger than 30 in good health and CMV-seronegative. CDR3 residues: CASSSWVDPSGGKSYNSPLHF. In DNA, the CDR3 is TGTGCCAGCAGCTCATGGGTAGACCCGAGCGGGGGCAAATCGTATAATTCACCCCTCCACTTT.